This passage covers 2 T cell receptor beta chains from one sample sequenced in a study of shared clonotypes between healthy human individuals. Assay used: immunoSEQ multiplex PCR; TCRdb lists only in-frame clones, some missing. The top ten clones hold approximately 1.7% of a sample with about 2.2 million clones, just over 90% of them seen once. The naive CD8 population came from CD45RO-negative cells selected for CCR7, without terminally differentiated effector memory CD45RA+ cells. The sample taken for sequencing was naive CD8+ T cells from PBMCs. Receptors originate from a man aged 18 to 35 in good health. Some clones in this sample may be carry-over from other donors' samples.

The CDR3: CASSFFGTGGDSYEQYF. CDR3 nucleotides: TGTGCCAGCAGTTTCTTCGGGACAGGGGGCGACTCCTACGAGCAGTACTTC. J is TRBJ2-7 and V is TRBV27, with 12 bases fitting TRBD1. This CDR3 comprises 17 residues. V trimming: 3 bases; J trimming: 0 bases; junction bases outside the gene matches: 6. Germline V CDR1 and CDR2: MNHEY, SMNVEV (reference sequence).

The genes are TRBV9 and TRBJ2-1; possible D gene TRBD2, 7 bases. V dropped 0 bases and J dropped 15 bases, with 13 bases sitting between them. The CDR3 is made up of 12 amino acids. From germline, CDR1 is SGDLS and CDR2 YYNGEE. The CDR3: CASSVEGGERFF. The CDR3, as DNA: TGTGCCAGCAGCGTAGAAGGGGGGGAACGGTTCTTC.